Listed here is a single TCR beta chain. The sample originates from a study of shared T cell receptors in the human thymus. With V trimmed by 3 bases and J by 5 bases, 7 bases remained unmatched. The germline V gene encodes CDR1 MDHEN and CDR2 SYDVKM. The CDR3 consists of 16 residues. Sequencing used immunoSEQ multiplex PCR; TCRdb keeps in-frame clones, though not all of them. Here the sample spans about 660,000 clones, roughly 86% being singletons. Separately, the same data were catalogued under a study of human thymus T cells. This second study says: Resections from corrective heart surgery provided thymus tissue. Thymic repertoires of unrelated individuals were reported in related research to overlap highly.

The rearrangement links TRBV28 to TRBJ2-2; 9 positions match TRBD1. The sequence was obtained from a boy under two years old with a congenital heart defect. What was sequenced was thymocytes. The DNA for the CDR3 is TGTGCCAGCAGTTTCAGGACAGGGGAAGGGACCGGGGAGCTGTTTTTT. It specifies CASSFRTGEGTGELFF.